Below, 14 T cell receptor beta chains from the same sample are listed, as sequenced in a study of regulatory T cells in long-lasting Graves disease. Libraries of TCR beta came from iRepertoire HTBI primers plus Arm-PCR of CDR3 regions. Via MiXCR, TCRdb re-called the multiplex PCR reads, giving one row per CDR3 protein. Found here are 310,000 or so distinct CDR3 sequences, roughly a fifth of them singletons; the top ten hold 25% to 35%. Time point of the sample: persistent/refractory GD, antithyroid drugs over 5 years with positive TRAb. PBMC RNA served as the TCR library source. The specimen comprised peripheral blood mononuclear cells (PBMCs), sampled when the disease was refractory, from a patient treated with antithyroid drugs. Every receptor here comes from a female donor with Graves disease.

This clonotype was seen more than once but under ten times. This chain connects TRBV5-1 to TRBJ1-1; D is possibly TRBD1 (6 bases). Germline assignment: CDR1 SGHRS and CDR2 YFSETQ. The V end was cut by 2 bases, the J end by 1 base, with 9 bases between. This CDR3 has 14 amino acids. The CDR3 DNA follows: TGCGCCAGCAGCTTCACAGGGCCGAACACTGAAGCTTTCTTT. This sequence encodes CASSFTGPNTEAFF. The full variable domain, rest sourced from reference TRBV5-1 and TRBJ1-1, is KAGVTQTPRYLIKTRGQQVTLSCSPISGHRSVSWYQQTPGQGLQFLFEYFSETQRNKGNFPGRFSGRQFSNSRSEMNVSTLELGDSALYLCASSFTGPNTEAFFGQGTRLTVV.

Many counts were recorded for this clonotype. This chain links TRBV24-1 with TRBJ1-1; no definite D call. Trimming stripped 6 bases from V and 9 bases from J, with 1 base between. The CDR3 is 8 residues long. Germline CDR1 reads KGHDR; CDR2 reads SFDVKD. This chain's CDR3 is CATSKAFF. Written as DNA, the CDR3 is TGTGCCACCAGTAAAGCTTTCTTT.

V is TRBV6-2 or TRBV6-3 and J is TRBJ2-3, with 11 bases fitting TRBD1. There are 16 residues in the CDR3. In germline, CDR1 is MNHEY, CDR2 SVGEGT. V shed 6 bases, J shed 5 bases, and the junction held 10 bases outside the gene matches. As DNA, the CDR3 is TGTGCCAGCAGCAAGAGGACAGGGGGCTCGGGAGATACGCAGTATTTT. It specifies CASSKRTGGSGDTQYF.

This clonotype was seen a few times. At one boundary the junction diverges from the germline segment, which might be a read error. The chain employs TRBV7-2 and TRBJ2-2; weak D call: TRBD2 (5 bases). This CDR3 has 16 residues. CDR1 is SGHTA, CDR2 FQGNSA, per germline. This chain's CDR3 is CASSLVLVVNTGEPFF. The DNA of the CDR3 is TGTGCCAGCAGCTTAGTTTTGGTTGTCAACACCGGGGAGCCGTTTTTT.

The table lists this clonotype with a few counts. The DNA for the CDR3 is TGTGCCAGCAGCCACTACGGGGGGGGGCGCGGCACCGGGGAGCTGTTTTTT. Its protein product is CASSHYGGGRGTGELFF. The V call is TRBV7-2, the J call TRBJ2-2; 8 positions match TRBD2. J was trimmed by 4 bases and V by 5 bases; bases with no gene match: 12. The CDR3 is 17 amino acids. Germline V gives CDR1 SGHTA, CDR2 FQGNSA.

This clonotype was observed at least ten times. The CDR3 is CASSLRGQVYGYTF. CDR3 nucleotides: TGTGCCAGCAGCCTAAGGGGGCAAGTGTATGGCTACACCTTC. V gene TRBV27 combines with J gene TRBJ1-2; 7 bases match TRBD1. CDR3 size: 14 residues. The trim removed 6 bases at V and 5 bases at J, leaving 9 bases unmatched. Germline V gene data show CDR1 as MNHEY and CDR2 as SMNVEV (reference sequence).

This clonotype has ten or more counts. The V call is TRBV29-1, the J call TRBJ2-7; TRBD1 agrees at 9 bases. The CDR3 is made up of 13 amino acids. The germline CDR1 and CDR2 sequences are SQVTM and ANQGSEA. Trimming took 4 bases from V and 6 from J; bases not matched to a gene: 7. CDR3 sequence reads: CSVAFGTGFEQYF. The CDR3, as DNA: TGCAGCGTTGCCTTCGGGACAGGGTTCGAGCAGTACTTC.

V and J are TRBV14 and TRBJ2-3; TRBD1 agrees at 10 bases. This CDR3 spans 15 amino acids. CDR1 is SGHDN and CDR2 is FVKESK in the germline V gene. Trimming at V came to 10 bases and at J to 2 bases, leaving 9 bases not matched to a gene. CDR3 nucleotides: TGTGCCACCTCCCGAGGACAGGGGGTCACAGATACGCAGTATTTT. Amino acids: CATSRGQGVTDTQYF.

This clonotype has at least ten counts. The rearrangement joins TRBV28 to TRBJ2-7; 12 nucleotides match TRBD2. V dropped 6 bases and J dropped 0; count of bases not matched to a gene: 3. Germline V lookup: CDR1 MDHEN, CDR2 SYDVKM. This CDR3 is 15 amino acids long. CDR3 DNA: TGTGCCAGCAGATCTAGCGGGAGGGCCTCCTACGAGCAGTACTTC. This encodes CASRSSGRASYEQYF.

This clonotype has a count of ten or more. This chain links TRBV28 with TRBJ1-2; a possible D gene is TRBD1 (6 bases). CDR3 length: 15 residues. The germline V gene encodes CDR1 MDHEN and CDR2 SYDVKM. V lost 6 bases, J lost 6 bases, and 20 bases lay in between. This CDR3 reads CASRGQGRDMNGYTF. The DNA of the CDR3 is TGTGCCAGCAGGGGACAAGGACGGGATATGAATGGCTACACCTTC.

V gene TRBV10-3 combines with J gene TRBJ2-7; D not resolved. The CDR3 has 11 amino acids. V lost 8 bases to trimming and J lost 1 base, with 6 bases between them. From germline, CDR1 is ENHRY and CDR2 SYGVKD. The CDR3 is CAIVPSYEQYF. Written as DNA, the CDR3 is TGTGCCATCGTCCCGTCCTACGAGCAGTACTTC.

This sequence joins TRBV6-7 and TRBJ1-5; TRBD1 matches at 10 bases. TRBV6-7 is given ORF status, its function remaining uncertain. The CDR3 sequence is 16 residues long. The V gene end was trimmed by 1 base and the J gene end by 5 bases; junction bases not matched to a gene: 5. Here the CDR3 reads CASSYFHDRGHQPQHF. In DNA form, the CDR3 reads TGTGCCAGCAGTTACTTCCACGACAGGGGGCATCAGCCCCAGCATTTT.

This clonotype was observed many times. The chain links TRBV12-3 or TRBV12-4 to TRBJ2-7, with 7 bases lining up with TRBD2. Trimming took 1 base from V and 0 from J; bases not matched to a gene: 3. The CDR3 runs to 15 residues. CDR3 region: CASSLGGGNSYEQYF. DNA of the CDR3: TGTGCCAGCAGTTTAGGGGGGGGGAACTCCTACGAGCAGTACTTC.

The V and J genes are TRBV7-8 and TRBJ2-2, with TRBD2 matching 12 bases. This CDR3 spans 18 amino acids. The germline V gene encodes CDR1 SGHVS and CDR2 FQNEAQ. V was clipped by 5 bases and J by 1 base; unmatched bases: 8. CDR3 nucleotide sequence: TGTGCCAGCAGCCCAAGACTAGCGGGAGATGAGAACACCGGGGAGCTGTTTTTT. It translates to CASSPRLAGDENTGELFF.